The 8 T cell receptor beta chains presented below share a single source sample, sequenced in a study of T-cell memory formation after mild COVID-19. TCRdb recomputed calls from the 5' RACE reads with MiXCR, one row per CDR3 protein. The sample shows 35,000 to 50,000 distinct CDR3 sequences, roughly 9.8% of them seen only once. The specimen was PBMCs or a T cell subset sorted from them (not recorded which). Receptors were obtained from an adult woman who had mild COVID-19 (a few samples of this study predate the infection). Cell type and time point are not known.

The chain combines TRBV5-1 with TRBJ2-1, with 7 bases that match TRBD2. The junction had 18 bases not matched to a gene; V was cut back by 4 bases and J by 8 bases. Germline V lookup: CDR1 SGHRS, CDR2 YFSETQ. The CDR3 is 17 residues long. CDR3 in amino acids: CASSHTPGGREFDEQFF. The CDR3 coding sequence is TGCGCCAGCAGCCACACCCCAGGAGGGAGGGAGTTCGATGAGCAGTTCTTC.

The chain links TRBV20-1 to TRBJ1-6; D might be TRBD1 (6 bases). The CDR3 spans 14 residues. Germline assignment: CDR1 DFQATT and CDR2 SNEGSKA (reference sequence). Trimming took 6 bases from V and 8 from J, leaving 17 bases between them. The CDR3 loop reads CSAQPGGTHSPLHF. The CDR3 nucleotides are TGCAGTGCCCAACCCGGGGGCACTCATTCACCCCTCCACTTT.

The genes are TRBV19 and TRBJ1-6, with D hard to call. Germline V lookup: CDR1 LNHDA, CDR2 SQIVND (reference sequence). The CDR3 loop spans 12 amino acids. The V gene lost 6 bases and the J gene lost 0 bases, with 0 bases spanning the gap. This CDR3 reads CASSSYNSPLHF. CDR3 coding DNA: TGTGCCAGTAGCTCCTATAATTCACCCCTCCACTTT.

This clonotype has at least ten counts. The J gene is TRBJ2-2, the V gene TRBV11-2; 11 nucleotides line up with TRBD2. The CDR3 runs to 16 residues. Germline values: CDR1 SGHAT, CDR2 FQNNGV. V gave up 4 bases and J gave up 2 bases; unmatched junction bases: 3. The CDR3 DNA reads TGTGCCAGCAGCTCGGGACTAGCGGCTAACACCGGGGAGCTGTTTTTT. Protein: CASSSGLAANTGELFF.

This clonotype was observed a handful of times. The V call is TRBV7-6, the J call TRBJ2-1, with 8 bases that match TRBD1. V dropped 4 bases and J dropped 6; count of bases not matched to a gene: 14. The germline CDR1 and CDR2 sequences are SGHVS and FNYEAQ. There are 17 residues in the CDR3. The CDR3 coding sequence is TGTGCCAGCAGCTCCCTCCTGGGGCACACAGGGGGCAATGAGCAGTTCTTC. Its translation: CASSSLLGHTGGNEQFF.

This sequence joins TRBV29-1 and TRBJ2-1; 7 bases fit TRBD2. Germline assignment: CDR1 SQVTM and CDR2 ANQGSEA. V shed 4 bases, J shed 9 bases, and the junction held 9 bases outside the gene matches. The CDR3 contains 13 residues. CDR3 coding DNA: TGCAGCGTTGTTGCGGGAGAATTCCCTGAGCAGTTCTTC. Amino acids: CSVVAGEFPEQFF.

The V gene is TRBV6-2 or TRBV6-3, the J gene TRBJ2-2; 10 nucleotides line up with TRBD2. The CDR3 is made up of 14 amino acids. After removal of 2 bases from V and 6 bases from J, the junction contained 0 bases not matched to a gene. Looked up from germline, CDR1 is MNHEY and CDR2 is SVGEGT. CDR3 bases: TGTGCCAGCAGTTACAGCGGGGGGGCCGGGGAGCTGTTTTTT. This translates into CASSYSGGAGELFF.

In this sample, this clonotype turned up a few times. This rearrangement joins TRBV20-1 to TRBJ1-2; a weak D match, TRBD1 (6 bases). Germline lookup yields CDR1 DFQATT and CDR2 SNEGSKA (reference sequence). V was pared by 5 bases and J by 5 bases, with 15 bases between. This CDR3 comprises 13 residues. In DNA, the CDR3 is TGCAGTGCTGGGCGGACAGACATATATGGCTACACCTTC. It encodes CSAGRTDIYGYTF.